The 32 T cell receptor beta chains below all came from one sample that was sequenced in a study of cytomegalovirus exposure and HLA in healthy donors. 60 Vbeta and 13 Jbeta primers were used in PCR. Assay used: immunoSEQ multiplex PCR; TCRdb lists only in-frame clones, some missing. Here the sample spans around 130,000 clones, about 85% being singletons. The material sequenced was PBMCs. The receptors originated from a boy younger than 18 in good health and CMV-seronegative.

This chain links TRBV18 with TRBJ2-4; TRBD2 is a possible D gene (5 bases). CDR3 length: 16 residues. CDR1 is KGHSH and CDR2 is LQKENI in the germline V gene. The V end lost 0 bases, the J end lost 0 bases, and 9 bases lay between the germline ends. CDR3: CASSPPTAVAKNIQYF. The DNA for the CDR3 is TGTGCCAGCTCACCACCAACAGCGGTAGCCAAAAACATTCAGTACTTC.

This clone showed up just once. This chain connects TRBV4-2 to TRBJ2-7, with TRBD2 as a possible D gene (5 bases). The V gene's germline CDR1 is LGHNA and CDR2 YNFKEQ. Trimming stripped 0 bases from V and 3 bases from J, with 12 bases between. This CDR3 region has 15 residues. CDR3 protein: CASSQERAAVYEQYF. The CDR3 nucleotides are TGTGCCAGCAGCCAAGAGAGAGCGGCGGTCTACGAGCAGTACTTC.

With respect to this clone: Compared with germline, one end of the junction differs, possibly owing to a read error. In nucleotides, the CDR3 is TGTGCCAGCAGCTTGGACAGCAAAGAGCTCTTC. Residues: CASSLDSKELF. The chain combines TRBV5-4 with TRBJ2-1, with D uncertain. CDR3 length equals 11 residues. CDR1 SGHNT and CDR2 YYREEE come from the germline V gene (reference sequence).

The genes are TRBV14 and TRBJ2-5, with 11 nucleotides matching TRBD2. There are 17 residues in the CDR3. CDR1 and CDR2 (germline): SGHDN, FVKESK. V lost 1 base to trimming and J lost 4 bases; unmatched junction nucleotides: 8. In DNA, the CDR3 is TGTGCCAGCAGCCAAGTAGAGACTAGCGGGGACTTAGAGACCCAGTACTTC. Protein: CASSQVETSGDLETQYF.

The V call is TRBV2, the J call TRBJ2-7; 7 bases map to TRBD2. With V trimmed by 6 bases and J by 2 bases, 4 bases remained unmatched. CDR1 and CDR2 (germline): SNHLY, FYNNEI. This CDR3 has 13 amino acids. CDR3 sequence reads: CASSRDYPYEQYF. CDR3 DNA: TGTGCCAGCAGCCGGGACTACCCCTACGAGCAGTACTTC.

This clone was recorded a few times. This chain connects TRBV5-4 to TRBJ2-3, with 9 bases identical to TRBD1. Trimming took 5 bases from V and 0 from J; bases not matched to a gene: 4. Germline CDR1 is SGHNT and CDR2 is YYREEE (reference sequence). The CDR3 is made up of 15 amino acids. This CDR3 reads CASRTGTGSTDTQYF. The CDR3 region has the DNA TGTGCCAGCAGGACCGGGACAGGGAGCACAGATACGCAGTATTTT.

V gene TRBV5-1 combines with J gene TRBJ2-3; TRBD1 aligns across 7 bases. Per germline, CDR1 SGHRS and CDR2 YFSETQ. V dropped 4 bases and J dropped 3; count of bases not matched to a gene: 5. This CDR3 has 14 residues. The CDR3 nucleotides read TGCGCCAGCAGCACCCGACAGGGTACAGATACGCAGTATTTT. Encoded protein: CASSTRQGTDTQYF.

In its sample, this clone was seen once. This chain links TRBV7-3 with TRBJ2-2, with a possible D match to TRBD1 (7 bases). V was trimmed by 5 bases and J by 6 bases, leaving 16 bases between them. The CDR3 consists of 15 residues. Germline values: CDR1 SGHTA, CDR2 FQGTGA. The CDR3 region has the DNA TGTGCCAGCAGCGAACAGGGGAGGACACCCGGGGAGCTGTTTTTT. Protein sequence: CASSEQGRTPGELFF.

The rearrangement uses TRBV25-1 and TRBJ1-4, with TRBD1 identical over 7 bases. Germline V gene sequence: CDR1 MGHDK, CDR2 SYGVNS. CDR3 length: 16 residues. Trimming cost V 3 bases and J 5 bases; bases outside gene matches: 9. The CDR3 DNA follows: TGTGCCAGCAGTGACCCCGGGACAGCTCCAAATGAAAAACTGTTTTTT. This gives the protein CASSDPGTAPNEKLFF.

The gene calls are TRBV5-6 and TRBJ2-1; D unresolved. Germline CDR1 reads SGHDT; CDR2 reads YYEEEE. V gave up 0 bases and J gave up 0 bases, with 13 bases separating them. The CDR3 runs to 17 residues. The CDR3 loop is CASSLDLGGSSYNEQFF. The CDR3 DNA sequence: TGTGCCAGCAGCTTGGATCTCGGCGGTAGCTCCTACAATGAGCAGTTCTTC.

This clone was detected once. V usage is TRBV5-1 and J usage is TRBJ2-7; D not certain. Trimming pared 0 bases from V and 3 bases from J, leaving 10 bases between. CDR3 length equals 14 residues. Germline values: CDR1 SGHRS, CDR2 YFSETQ. The CDR3 region is CASSLDALSYEQYF. The DNA of the CDR3 is TGCGCCAGCAGCTTGGACGCCCTTAGCTACGAGCAGTACTTC.

This rearrangement joins TRBV19 to TRBJ1-5; D uncertain. In germline, CDR1 is LNHDA, CDR2 SQIVND (reference sequence). The germline V and J ends were trimmed by 10 bases and 7 bases, with 23 bases remaining between them. The CDR3 is 15 residues long. The CDR3 bases are TGTGCCACCCAGGAGGGTACCAGGATAAACCAGCCCCAGCATTTT. It is translated as CATQEGTRINQPQHF.

The chain carries TRBV6-1 and TRBJ2-5; 8 bases fit TRBD2. The CDR3 has 15 residues. The V and J ends lost 2 bases and 5 bases, in that order; junction bases with no gene match: 7. The germline gives CDR1 MNHNS, CDR2 SASEGT. CDR3 protein: CASSEISSGVETQYF. CDR3 nucleotide sequence: TGTGCCAGCAGTGAAATCAGTAGCGGGGTGGAGACCCAGTACTTC.

The chain combines TRBV6-1 with TRBJ1-5; 7 nucleotides agree with TRBD1. The germline gives CDR1 MNHNS, CDR2 SASEGT. Trimming cost V 6 bases and J 7 bases; bases outside gene matches: 6. The CDR3 extends over 13 amino acids. The CDR3 loop reads CASRTGPDQPQHF. The CDR3 DNA is TGTGCCAGCAGGACAGGGCCGGACCAGCCCCAGCATTTT.

This clone was seen a single time. The rearrangement links TRBV7-3 to TRBJ2-1; D is undetermined. The CDR3 spans 17 residues. V was cut by 1 base and J by 0 bases, with 13 bases left in between. Germline assignment: CDR1 SGHTA and CDR2 FQGTGA. Written as DNA, the CDR3 is TGTGCCAGCAGCTTAATCTCTCTGAGGAGCTCCTACAATGAGCAGTTCTTC. It encodes CASSLISLRSSYNEQFF.

The rearrangement uses TRBV12-5 and TRBJ1-4; 7 bases are a match to TRBD1. The ends lost 6 bases at V and 8 bases at J; junction bases unmatched: 12. From germline, CDR1 is LGHNT and CDR2 FRNRAP. This CDR3 contains 15 residues. CDR3 sequence (DNA): TGTGCTAGTGGGCCAGACAGGGAAGGATTCGAAAAACTGTTTTTT. Translating gives CASGPDREGFEKLFF.

With respect to this clone: The same CDR3 is also encoded by other DNA sequences in this sample. This chain uses TRBV29-1 with TRBJ2-5; D is possibly TRBD1 (7 bases). This CDR3 has 12 residues. Germline lookup yields CDR1 SQVTM and CDR2 ANQGSEA. V lost 4 bases and J 5 bases, leaving 11 bases between the germline ends. The CDR3 DNA follows: TGCAGCGTTGTAGGAGGGGGCGAGACCCAGTACTTC. Its protein product is CSVVGGGETQYF.

The chain recombines TRBV25-1 with TRBJ1-3; 10 bases match TRBD1. The trim removed 5 bases at V and 4 bases at J, leaving 11 bases unmatched. CDR1 and CDR2 from the germline V gene are MGHDK and SYGVNS. The CDR3 spans 17 residues. This CDR3 is CASSPRQGADLGNTIYF. The CDR3 nucleotides read TGTGCCAGCAGTCCTCGACAGGGGGCGGATTTGGGAAACACCATATATTTT.

V and J are TRBV9 and TRBJ2-3; 12 bases agree with TRBD2. The CDR3 consists of 16 residues. The germline CDR1 and CDR2 sequences are SGDLS and YYNGEE. V was clipped by 3 bases and J by 3 bases; unmatched bases: 5. The CDR3 here is CASSETSGSLTDTQYF. CDR3 nucleotide sequence: TGTGCCAGCAGCGAGACTAGCGGGAGTCTTACAGATACGCAGTATTTT.

The chain employs TRBV7-9 and TRBJ2-1, with 8 bases that match TRBD2. CDR3 length: 16 residues. The V gene's germline CDR1 is SEHNR and CDR2 FQNEAQ (reference sequence). V lost 3 bases and J lost 3; bases outside the gene matches: 7. DNA for the CDR3: TGTGCCAGCAGCTTGACGCTGCGGGAGGTCTACAATGAGCAGTTCTTC. This sequence encodes CASSLTLREVYNEQFF.

The V call is TRBV18, the J call TRBJ2-5, with 10 bases matching TRBD1. This CDR3 is 15 amino acids long. Per germline, CDR1 KGHSH and CDR2 LQKENI. Trimming removed 0 bases from V and 4 bases from J; junction bases left unmatched: 2. CDR3 region: CASSPPGQGRETQYF. The CDR3 DNA is TGTGCCAGCTCACCACCGGGACAGGGGAGAGAGACCCAGTACTTC.

The chain joins TRBV12-2 to TRBJ1-3; the listed D gene, TRBD1, was not tested against the DNA. TRBV12-2 is marked as a pseudogene. CDR3 size: 15 residues. This CDR3 reads CASRLRQGLENTIYF. The CDR3 region has the DNA TGTGCAAGTCGCTTAAGACAGGGGTTGGAAAACACCATATATTTT.

The count of this clone is one. The chain combines TRBV9 with TRBJ2-5; a possible D gene is TRBD2 (5 bases). This CDR3 is built from 13 residues. Trimming cost V 0 bases and J 4 bases, with 7 bases left between them. Per the germline V gene, CDR1 is SGDLS and CDR2 is YYNGEE. The CDR3 loop is CASSVAGRETQYF. The CDR3 DNA sequence: TGTGCCAGCAGCGTAGCGGGAAGAGAGACCCAGTACTTC.

The J gene is TRBJ1-1, the V gene TRBV19, with 8 bases matching TRBD1. The CDR3 is made up of 16 amino acids. CDR1 and CDR2 from the germline V gene are LNHDA and SQIVND (reference sequence). V trimming: 6 bases; J trimming: 0 bases; junction bases outside the gene matches: 9. The CDR3 DNA is TGTGCCAGTAGCGCCTGGACAGGGCGCCTGAACACTGAAGCTTTCTTT. It codes for CASSAWTGRLNTEAFF.

The V and J genes are TRBV7-6 and TRBJ2-2; 10 bases map to TRBD2. Germline values: CDR1 SGHVS, CDR2 FNYEAQ. Unmatched junction bases numbered 9, after V lost 3 bases and J lost 5 bases. This CDR3 comprises 17 residues. The CDR3 nucleotides are TGTGCCAGCAGCTTCGAACCAGCGGGAGGGCCTACCGGGGAGCTGTTTTTT. Its translation is CASSFEPAGGPTGELFF.

The chain links TRBV5-4 to TRBJ2-1; D is possibly TRBD1 (5 bases). Germline V gives CDR1 SGHNT, CDR2 YYREEE (reference sequence). This CDR3 region has 13 residues. Between the trimmed V and J ends, which lost 4 bases and 8 bases, there was a span of 13 bases. In DNA form, the CDR3 reads TGTGCCAGCAGCAGGTGGACCAGGGATGAGCAGTTCTTC. Residues: CASSRWTRDEQFF.

This clone was seen just once. The rearrangement uses TRBV5-6 and TRBJ2-5; the D gene is possibly TRBD1 (6 bases). V lost 4 bases and J lost 5, with 18 bases in between. The CDR3 spans 15 residues. CDR1 is SGHDT and CDR2 is YYEEEE in the germline V gene. The CDR3 loop reads CASSRLTGSWETQYF. CDR3 DNA sequence: TGTGCCAGCAGCAGGCTAACAGGGTCGTGGGAGACCCAGTACTTC.

The chain joins TRBV29-1 to TRBJ2-1; 10 bases are shared with TRBD2. Germline loops: CDR1 SQVTM, CDR2 ANQGSEA. The CDR3 is 14 residues long. V gave up 4 bases and J gave up 7 bases; unmatched junction bases: 7. The CDR3 coding sequence is TGCAGCGTTGTGTCTAGCGGGAGTGTGAATGAGCAGTTCTTC. Translating it yields CSVVSSGSVNEQFF.

This clone is a singleton in its sample. J is TRBJ1-6 and V is TRBV5-1; tentatively, D is TRBD1 (6 bases). Trimming removed 2 bases at V and 8 bases at J, with 11 bases between. The CDR3 is made up of 14 amino acids. The germline V gene encodes CDR1 SGHRS and CDR2 YFSETQ. This CDR3 is CASSLQGQDSPLHF. CDR3 DNA sequence: TGCGCCAGCAGCTTACAGGGTCAAGATTCACCCCTCCACTTT.

This chain connects TRBV7-3 to TRBJ2-5, with 7 positions matching TRBD2. This CDR3 has 13 amino acids. Germline assignment: CDR1 SGHTA and CDR2 FQGTGA. Losses at the gene ends were 5 bases for V and 2 bases for J; bases not matched to a gene: 2. CDR3 sequence (DNA): TGTGCCAGCAGCCCTAGCGGACAAGAGACCCAGTACTTC. Residues: CASSPSGQETQYF.

This rearrangement joins TRBV5-6 to TRBJ1-2, with D possibly TRBD1 on 5 matching bases. Trimming removed 1 base from V and 2 bases from J, with 6 bases in between. The CDR3 length is 13 residues. The germline V gene has CDR1 SGHDT and CDR2 YYEEEE. CDR3 sequence: CASSLPGNYGYTF. The CDR3 nucleotides are TGTGCCAGCAGCTTGCCAGGGAACTATGGCTACACCTTC.

This clone occurred a few times. The sample carries other DNA sequences with the same CDR3. The chain carries TRBV6-5 and TRBJ1-1, with TRBD1 as a possible D gene (5 bases). With 2 bases removed from V and 1 base from J, the gap between germline ends came to 5 bases. The CDR3 has 13 amino acids. The germline CDR1 and CDR2 sequences are MNHEY and SVGAGI. The CDR3 protein is CASSYGQNTEAFF. The CDR3 nucleotides are TGTGCCAGCAGTTACGGACAGAACACTGAAGCTTTCTTT.